Listed below are T cell receptor beta chains from one sample, sequenced in a study of CD8 T cells in Susac syndrome. TCRdb fed the immunoSEQ multiplex PCR reads into MiXCR, producing one record per CDR3 protein. This table has some 110,000 distinct CDR3 sequences, just over 90% appearing once. The sample comprised CD8+ T cells from PBMCs. These receptor sequences come from a human donor with multiple sclerosis. Both conserved end residues are part of each CDR3. The D gene is left open where the match is weak. Size is omitted from some rows. Given values are once, few, many or a class for expanded clones.

j_call clone_size d_call v_call cdr3_nt cdr3_aa
TRBJ1-2 . . TRBV27 TGTGCCAGCAGTCAGGGACGGACCTATGGCTACACCTTC CASSQGRTYGYTF
TRBJ2-7 few TRBD2 TRBV27 TGTGCCAGCAGTTTAGCCGGGGGGGACTACGAGCAGTACTTC CASSLAGGDYEQYF
TRBJ1-5 . . TRBV7-6 TGTGCCAGCAGCTTAGCGGGAAGTCAGCCCCAGCATTTT CASSLAGSQPQHF
TRBJ2-7 . TRBD1 TRBV5-1 TGCGCCAGCAGCCCGGACAGGGGGCGAGACGAGCAGTACTTC CASSPDRGRDEQYF
TRBJ1-1 . . TRBV14 TGTGCCAGCAGCCCTGAGGGGGTGGCGGAACGTGAAGCTTTCTTT CASSPEGVAEREAFF
TRBJ1-5 . . TRBV12-3/TRBV12-4 TGTGCCAGCAGTTTATTTCTCAGGTTCGGCAATCAGCCCCAGCATTTT CASSLFLRFGNQPQHF
TRBJ2-3 . . TRBV19 TGTGCCAGTAGTATCCAAGTCCTTTACACAGATACGCAGTATTTT CASSIQVLYTDTQYF
TRBJ2-4 . . TRBV27 TGTGCCAGCAGTTTTGCCCCGAGGGGGAACATTCAGTACTTC CASSFAPRGNIQYF
TRBJ2-1 few TRBD2 TRBV5-1 TGCGCCAGCAGCTGGGGGACTAGCGGGCCCCCTCACAATGAGCAGTTCTTC CASSWGTSGPPHNEQFF
TRBJ1-3 . . TRBV5-4 TGTGCCAGCAGCCTGGGGGGGCTAAACACCATATATTTT CASSLGGLNTIYF
TRBJ2-7 once . TRBV2 TGTGCCAGCAGTGAATGGCAGGGTTTCGCCTACGAGCAGTACTTC CASSEWQGFAYEQYF
TRBJ2-2 . TRBD1 TRBV7-9 TGTGCCAGCAGCCCATGGGACAGGGCGGCCGGGGAGCTGTTTTTT CASSPWDRAAGELFF
TRBJ1-1 . . TRBV13 TGTGCCAGCAGCTTAGGCAGGGTAAAAGGGAACACTGAAGCTTTCTTT CASSLGRVKGNTEAFF
TRBJ2-1 . TRBD2 TRBV6-5 TGTGCCAGCAGCATTAGCGGGGATGAGCAGTTCTTC CASSISGDEQFF
TRBJ1-1 . . TRBV12-3/TRBV12-4 TGTGCCAGCAGTAAGAACACTGAAGCTTTCTTT CASSKNTEAFF
TRBJ2-3 . . TRBV6-1 TGTGCCAGCAGGCCCGGCCCCGGGGGATTCACAGATACGCAGTATTTT CASRPGPGGFTDTQYF
TRBJ2-1 . . TRBV4-1 TGCGCCAGCAGCCAAGAAGCCAGTCCCAGCTCCTACAATGAGCAGTTCTTC CASSQEASPSSYNEQFF
TRBJ1-1 . . TRBV30 TGTGCCTGGAGTGGGGGGAACACTGAAGCTTTCTTT CAWSGGNTEAFF
TRBJ1-1 once TRBD1 TRBV11-3 TGTGCCAGCAGCCCGATGGACAGGGGGCTGAACACTGAAGCTTTCTTT CASSPMDRGLNTEAFF
TRBJ1-1 . . TRBV5-1 TGCGCCAGCAACCAGGGGAACACTGAAGCTTTCTTT CASNQGNTEAFF
TRBJ2-5 . TRBD2 TRBV23-1 TGCGCCAGCAGTCACTATCCGGGAATAGCGGGGATGGAGACCCAGTACTTC CASSHYPGIAGMETQYF
TRBJ1-5 . . TRBV4-1 TGCGCCAGCAGCCAAGGGGGGCAGAGCAATCAGCCCCAGCATTTT CASSQGGQSNQPQHF
TRBJ2-2 . TRBD1 TRBV6-1 TGTGCCAGCAGTGAATATAACAGGGGGACTTCCCGCGCCGGGGAGCTGTTTTTT CASSEYNRGTSRAGELFF
TRBJ1-5 . . TRBV5-6 TGTGCCAGCAGCTTGGGACGGACTAGCAATCAGCCCCAGCATTTT CASSLGRTSNQPQHF
TRBJ2-3 . . TRBV14 TGTGCCAGCAGCCAAGAGGTAGTCACAGATACGCAGTATTTT CASSQEVVTDTQYF
TRBJ1-1 . . TRBV5-4 TGTGCCAGCAGCTTTTGGGACCAACAGGGTTGGACTGAAGCTTTCTTT CASSFWDQQGWTEAFF
TRBJ2-1 . . TRBV6-6 TGTGCCAGCACTCAAGGGGGTTGGGAGCAGTTCTTC CASTQGGWEQFF
TRBJ2-7 . TRBD2 TRBV7-9 TGTGCCAGCCGAAACGGGGGGCCGGGAGGGGAGCAGTACTTC CASRNGGPGGEQYF
TRBJ1-5 . . TRBV19 TGTGCCAGTAGTACCCGGCACGGTTATAGCAATCAGCCCCAGCATTTT CASSTRHGYSNQPQHF
TRBJ2-3 . TRBD2 TRBV5-6 TGTGCCAGCAGCTGGTCGGTAGCGGGGATCGACAGGCATACGCAGTATTTT CASSWSVAGIDRHTQYF